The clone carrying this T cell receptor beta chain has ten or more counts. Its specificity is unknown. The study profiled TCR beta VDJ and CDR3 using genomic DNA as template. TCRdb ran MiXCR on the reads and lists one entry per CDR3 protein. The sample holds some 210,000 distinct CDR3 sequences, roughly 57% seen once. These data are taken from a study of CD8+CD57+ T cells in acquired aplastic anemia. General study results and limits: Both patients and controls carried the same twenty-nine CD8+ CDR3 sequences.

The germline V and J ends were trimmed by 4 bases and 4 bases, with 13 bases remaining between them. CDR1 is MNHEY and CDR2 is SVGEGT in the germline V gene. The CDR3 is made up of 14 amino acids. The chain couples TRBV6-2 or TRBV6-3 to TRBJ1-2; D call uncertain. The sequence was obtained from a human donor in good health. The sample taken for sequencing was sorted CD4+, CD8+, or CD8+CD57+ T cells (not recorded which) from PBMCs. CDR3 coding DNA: TGTGCCAGCAGTTTTAGGGATACTTCCTATGGCTACACCTTC. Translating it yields CASSFRDTSYGYTF.